This is a list of T cell receptor beta chains from one sample in a study of blood T cell repertoires in COVID-19. Libraries were prepared by immunoSEQ multiplex PCR; TCRdb keeps only in-frame clonotypes and omits some of them. Among around 200,000 clones listed, approximately 87% were seen once. The specimen sequenced was peripheral blood. Receptor source: a woman aged 50 to 60 with acute or convalescent COVID-19. Both conserved end residues are part of each CDR3. A D gene is named only where the DNA matches it firmly. Expanded clones are given a class, and other clones once, few, many or no size at all.

CASSLSLAGPSTDTQYF	TGTGCCAGCAGCTTATCTCTTGCTGGCCCTAGCACAGATACGCAGTATTTT	NA	few	TRBV7-9	TRBJ2-3
CASKNRGGREEKLFF	TGTGCCAGCAAAAACAGGGGAGGCCGGGAGGAAAAACTGTTTTTT	TRBD1	NA	TRBV27	TRBJ1-4
CASSLIQGSQPQHF	TGTGCCAGCAGTTTAATACAGGGTTCGCAGCCCCAGCATTTT	NA	NA	TRBV27	TRBJ1-5
CAIAPTEGINGYTF	TGTGCCATCGCCCCCACCGAGGGAATCAATGGCTACACCTTC	NA	NA	TRBV10-3	TRBJ1-2
CASSLLAGEETQYF	TGTGCCAGCAGCTTACTAGCGGGAGAGGAGACCCAGTACTTC	TRBD2	NA	TRBV9	TRBJ2-5
CASSFAIGGTEAFF	TGCGCCAGCAGCTTTGCGATAGGAGGCACTGAAGCTTTCTTT	NA	NA	TRBV5-1	TRBJ1-1
CAKTKDRAFVCEQYF	TGTGCCAAGACCAAGGACAGGGCCTTCGTTTGCGAGCAGTACTTC	TRBD1	NA	TRBV19	TRBJ2-7
CASTTSRRNTGELFF	TGCGCCAGCACCACGAGCAGGCGGAACACCGGGGAGCTGTTTTTT	NA	NA	TRBV5-1	TRBJ2-2
CASSLGSSGGFNEQFF	TGCGCCAGCAGCTTGGGGTCTAGCGGGGGATTTAATGAGCAGTTCTTC	TRBD2	NA	TRBV5-1	TRBJ2-1
CASSLDNRNTEAFF	TGCGCCAGCAGCTTGGATAACAGGAACACTGAAGCTTTCTTT	NA	NA	TRBV5-1	TRBJ1-1
CAWKTGGADTQYF	TGTGCCTGGAAGACAGGGGGCGCAGATACGCAGTATTTT	TRBD1	NA	TRBV30	TRBJ2-3
CASSWTGEHSGANVLTF	TGTGCCAGCAGCTGGACGGGGGAGCACTCTGGGGCCAACGTCCTGACTTTC	NA	NA	TRBV7-9	TRBJ2-6
CASSIPSGRRGLRNEQYF	TGTGCCAGCAGCATACCATCGGGTCGCAGGGGGCTAAGGAACGAGCAGTACTTC	TRBD1	NA	TRBV11-3	TRBJ2-7
CSVEDQAFTDTQYF	TGCAGCGTTGAAGATCAGGCCTTCACAGATACGCAGTATTTT	NA	NA	TRBV29-1	TRBJ2-3
CASNRLMNTEAFF	TGTGCCAGCAACAGGCTCATGAACACTGAAGCTTTCTTT	NA	NA	TRBV27	TRBJ1-1
CASSPGGGTYEQYF	TGTGCCAGCAGCCCCGGGGGGGGAACCTACGAGCAGTACTTC	TRBD2	NA	TRBV5-6	TRBJ2-7
CASSLGAGERAFF	TGTGCCAGCAGCTTAGGAGCAGGGGAAAGAGCTTTCTTT	NA	NA	TRBV7-2	TRBJ1-1
CASSFMDSHNGYTF	TGTGCCAGCAGCTTCATGGACAGCCATAATGGCTACACCTTC	NA	NA	TRBV5-4	TRBJ1-2
CASSSTSGADTQYF	TGTGCCAGCAGCTCGACTAGCGGGGCTGATACGCAGTATTTT	TRBD2	NA	TRBV11-2	TRBJ2-3
CASSPRTGGGTDTQYF	TGTGCCAGCAGTCCACGGACAGGGGGCGGGACAGATACGCAGTATTTT	TRBD1	NA	TRBV6-6	TRBJ2-3
CASRLAGGLNEQFF	TGTGCCAGCAGACTAGCGGGGGGACTAAATGAGCAGTTCTTC	TRBD2	NA	TRBV6-5	TRBJ2-1
CASSWSTGEQYF	TGTGCCAGCAGCTGGAGTACGGGCGAGCAGTACTTC	NA	once	TRBV6-5	TRBJ2-7
CASRDRDRSSYNSPLHF	TGTGCCAGCCGGGACAGGGATAGGAGCTCCTATAATTCACCCCTCCACTTT	TRBD1	NA	TRBV19	TRBJ1-6
CASSYSRANTEAFF	TGTGCCAGCAGTTACTCCAGGGCGAACACTGAAGCTTTCTTT	NA	NA	TRBV6-5	TRBJ1-1
CASSQQTGLNTEAFF	TGCGCCAGCAGCCAACAGACAGGTTTGAACACTGAAGCTTTCTTT	NA	NA	TRBV4-3	TRBJ1-1
CASSRSSGNTIYF	TGTGCCAGCAGCAGGAGCTCTGGAAACACCATATATTTT	NA	few	TRBV11-3	TRBJ1-3
CASNPSGSWNEQFF	TGCGCCAGCAATCCTAGCGGGAGTTGGAATGAGCAGTTCTTC	TRBD2	NA	TRBV5-1	TRBJ2-1
CASSYSTEDGYGYTF	TGTGCCAGCAGTTACTCGACGGAGGACGGCTATGGCTACACCTTC	NA	NA	TRBV6-2/TRBV6-3	TRBJ1-2
CASSLLGTITDTQYF	TGTGCCAGCAGCCTCCTCGGGACTATCACAGATACGCAGTATTTT	TRBD2	once	TRBV3-1/TRBV3-2	TRBJ2-3
CASAGPVGSNYGYTF	TGTGCCAGTGCGGGACCGGTGGGATCTAACTATGGCTACACCTTC	NA	NA	TRBV19	TRBJ1-2
CASSDRTLPYTDTQYF	TGTGCCAGCAGCGACAGGACTTTACCATACACAGATACGCAGTATTTT	NA	NA	TRBV5-4	TRBJ2-3
CSVQTSSTGELFF	TGCAGCGTTCAAACGTCGAGCACCGGGGAGCTGTTTTTT	NA	NA	TRBV29-1	TRBJ2-2
CASSPLAGRVDNEQFF	TGTGCCAGCTCACCCTTAGCGGGTCGGGTCGACAATGAGCAGTTCTTC	TRBD2	NA	TRBV18	TRBJ2-1
CSAWDRGVRGEQFF	TGCAGCGCCTGGGACAGGGGAGTACGGGGGGAGCAGTTCTTC	TRBD1	NA	TRBV29-1	TRBJ2-1
CASGLNEGINSPLHF	TGTGCTAGTGGTTTGAACGAGGGAATCAATTCACCCCTCCACTTT	NA	NA	TRBV12-5	TRBJ1-6
CASSQFRREIGPSSDQPQHF	TGCGCCAGCAGCCAATTTAGGAGGGAGATTGGACCCTCAAGCGATCAGCCCCAGCATTTT	NA	NA	TRBV4-1	TRBJ1-5
CASSQTGMARGYTF	TGTGCCAGCAGCCAGACAGGGATGGCGCGGGGCTACACCTTC	TRBD1	NA	TRBV3-1/TRBV3-2	TRBJ1-2
CASSKRSFAGELFF	TGCGCCAGCAGCAAAAGGAGTTTCGCCGGGGAGCTGTTTTTT	NA	once	TRBV4-3	TRBJ2-2
CASRLDRGYGYTF	TGTGCCAGCAGGCTAGACAGGGGCTATGGCTACACCTTC	TRBD1	NA	TRBV12-3/TRBV12-4	TRBJ1-2
CASSQGAGGSTEAFF	TGTGCCAGCAGCCAAGGGGCGGGAGGGAGCACTGAAGCTTTCTTT	NA	NA	TRBV3-1/TRBV3-2	TRBJ1-1
CASSQELRGASGYTF	TGTGCCAGCAGCCAAGAACTGCGGGGGGCAAGTGGCTACACCTTC	NA	NA	TRBV4-2	TRBJ1-2
CASSLSVIYEQYF	TGTGCCAGCAGTTTATCCGTAATCTACGAGCAGTACTTC	NA	NA	TRBV12-3/TRBV12-4	TRBJ2-7
CASTLPTPYQETQYF	TGTGCCAGCACCCTCCCGACTCCGTACCAAGAGACCCAGTACTTC	NA	once	TRBV3-1/TRBV3-2	TRBJ2-5
CASSSLAGDDTQYF	TGTGCCAGCAGCTCACTAGCGGGAGATGATACGCAGTATTTT	TRBD2	NA	TRBV3-1/TRBV3-2	TRBJ2-3
CSVGGQVPYEQYF	TGCAGCGTTGGCGGACAGGTACCCTACGAGCAGTACTTC	TRBD1	NA	TRBV29-1	TRBJ2-7
CASGQVTMNTEAFF	TGTGCCAGTGGTCAGGTCACCATGAACACTGAAGCTTTCTTT	NA	NA	TRBV19	TRBJ1-1
CASSLGTGGYNEQFF	TGTGCCAGCAGCTTGGGAACGGGGGGGTACAATGAGCAGTTCTTC	TRBD2	few	TRBV5-4	TRBJ2-1
CASSQLAGGPSATQYF	TGTGCCAGCAGCCAACTAGCGGGGGGGCCGAGTGCGACCCAGTACTTC	TRBD2	NA	TRBV14	TRBJ2-5
CASSLSAGEETQYF	TGTGCCAGCAGCCTCTCGGCGGGAGAGGAGACCCAGTACTTC	TRBD2	NA	TRBV5-5	TRBJ2-5
CATSRDPNRQDEQFF	TGTGCCACCAGCAGAGATCCAAACCGGCAGGATGAGCAGTTCTTC	NA	many	TRBV15	TRBJ2-1
CASTPRRQFETEAFF	TGTGCCAGTACCCCTCGGCGGCAGTTCGAAACTGAAGCTTTCTTT	NA	NA	TRBV19	TRBJ1-1
CASSSSGTEQFF	TGTGCCAGCAGCTCATCGGGTACTGAGCAGTTCTTC	NA	NA	TRBV7-3	TRBJ2-1
CATGTSGRYEQFF	TGTGCCACAGGGACTAGCGGGAGGTATGAGCAGTTCTTC	TRBD2	NA	TRBV19	TRBJ2-1
CASSYGPGTGVNTEAFF	TGTGCCAGCAGTTACGGTCCCGGGACAGGGGTGAACACTGAAGCTTTCTTT	TRBD1	few	TRBV6-2/TRBV6-3	TRBJ1-1
CGIRGGGNTIYF	TGTGGGATTCGGGGAGGTGGAAACACCATATATTTT	NA	NA	TRBV10-3	TRBJ1-3